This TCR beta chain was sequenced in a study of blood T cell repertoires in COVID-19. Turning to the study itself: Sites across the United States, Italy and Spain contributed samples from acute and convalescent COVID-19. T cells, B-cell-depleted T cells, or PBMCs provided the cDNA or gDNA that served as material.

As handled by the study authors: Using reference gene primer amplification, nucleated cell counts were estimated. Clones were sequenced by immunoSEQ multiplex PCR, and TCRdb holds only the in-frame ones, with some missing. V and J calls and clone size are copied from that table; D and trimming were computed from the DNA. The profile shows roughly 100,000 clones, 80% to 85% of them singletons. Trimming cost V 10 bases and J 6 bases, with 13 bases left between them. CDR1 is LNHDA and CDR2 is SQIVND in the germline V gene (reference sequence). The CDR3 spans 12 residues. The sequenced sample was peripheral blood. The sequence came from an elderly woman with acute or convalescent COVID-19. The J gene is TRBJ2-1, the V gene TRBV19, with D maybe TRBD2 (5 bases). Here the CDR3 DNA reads TGTGCCACTAGCCTTGTCCCCAATGAGCAGTTCTTC. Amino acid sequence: CATSLVPNEQFF.